One sample yielded the 13 T cell receptor beta chains listed below, sequenced in a study of blood T cell repertoires in COVID-19. The method was immunoSEQ multiplex PCR; TCRdb's version includes in-frame clones alone and lacks a portion of them. There are about 290,000 clones in the sample; roughly nine tenths occur only once, and less than 2% lies in the top ten. Sequences were obtained from PBMCs or T cells enriched from blood (not recorded which). Receptors originate from a woman aged 40-49 years who had recovered from COVID-19.

This clone was counted only a few times. V and J are TRBV3-1 (or the pseudogene TRBV3-2) and TRBJ1-5; no clear D. From germline, CDR1 is LGHDT and CDR2 YNNKEL (reference sequence). V lost 7 bases and J lost 0, with 10 bases in between. The CDR3 length is 14 residues. DNA of the CDR3: TGTGCCAGCACCTCAGGAAATAGCAATCAGCCCCAGCATTTT. Its protein is CASTSGNSNQPQHF.

This rearrangement joins TRBV5-1 to TRBJ2-3; 7 positions agree with TRBD2. The CDR3 totals 15 residues. CDR1 is SGHRS, CDR2 YFSETQ, per germline. The V segment lost 0 bases and the J segment 2 bases; nucleotides outside the gene matches: 3. The CDR3 loop is CASSLALADTDTQYF. The CDR3 DNA follows: TGCGCCAGCAGCTTGGCCCTAGCGGACACAGATACGCAGTATTTT.

Of note for this clone: Different DNA sequences within this sample yield the same CDR3. This CDR3 is CASSLVQGSTGELFF. The CDR3 nucleotides read TGTGCCAGCAGCTTAGTCCAGGGAAGCACCGGGGAGCTGTTTTTT. The genes are TRBV7-9 and TRBJ2-2; possibly TRBD1 for D (5 bases). Trimming took 1 base from V and 4 from J, leaving 10 bases between them. This CDR3 has 15 residues. Germline assignment: CDR1 SEHNR and CDR2 FQNEAQ (reference sequence).

This chain joins TRBV5-1 and TRBJ2-3, with 9 nucleotides matching TRBD2. Per germline, CDR1 SGHRS and CDR2 YFSETQ. CDR3 length equals 17 residues. J lost 5 bases, V lost 4 bases, and 14 bases had no gene match. This CDR3 reads CASSLGAGTSIKDTQYF. The CDR3 coding sequence is TGCGCCAGCAGCCTGGGAGCCGGGACTAGCATCAAAGATACGCAGTATTTT. Filled out from reference TRBV5-1 and TRBJ2-3, the complete variable domain reads KAGVTQTPRYLIKTRGQQVTLSCSPISGHRSVSWYQQTPGQGLQFLFEYFSETQRNKGNFPGRFSGRQFSNSRSEMNVSTLELGDSALYLCASSLGAGTSIKDTQYFGPGTRLTVL.

This clone was counted a single time. The V call is TRBV27, the J call TRBJ2-7; 7 bases line up with TRBD1. Germline V gives CDR1 MNHEY, CDR2 SMNVEV (reference sequence). The CDR3 sequence is 14 residues long. V lost 4 bases and J lost 0; bases outside the gene matches: 3. The CDR3 coding sequence is TGTGCCAGCAGTTCTAGGGACAGCTCCTACGAGCAGTACTTC. Protein: CASSSRDSSYEQYF.

This rearrangement joins TRBV6-6 to TRBJ2-7, with 10 bases that match TRBD2. CDR1 and CDR2 from the germline V gene are MNHNY and SVGAGI (reference sequence). This CDR3 is built from 15 residues. The V segment lost 4 bases and the J segment 5 bases; nucleotides outside the gene matches: 8. The CDR3 is CASSSQGLASHEQYF. CDR3 coding DNA: TGTGCCAGCAGTTCTCAGGGACTAGCGAGCCACGAGCAGTACTTC.

The genes are TRBV9 and TRBJ1-4; D gene unclear. V was cut by 1 base and J by 3 bases, with 4 bases left in between. This CDR3 is 13 amino acids long. Germline V CDR1 and CDR2: SGDLS, YYNGEE. CDR3: CASSVSPNEKLFF. DNA of the CDR3: TGTGCCAGCAGCGTAAGCCCTAATGAAAAACTGTTTTTT.

In its sample, this clone was seen a few times. V usage is TRBV3-1 (or the pseudogene TRBV3-2) and J usage is TRBJ2-7; D might be TRBD2 (5 bases). The CDR3 has 18 amino acids. V was pared by 2 bases and J by 7 bases, with 27 bases between. Germline-derived CDR1 and CDR2 are LGHDT and YNNKEL (reference sequence). The CDR3 sequence is CASSQKDWGRPSTGEQYF. Written as DNA, the CDR3 is TGTGCCAGCAGCCAAAAGGACTGGGGAAGGCCGTCTACGGGAGAGCAGTACTTC.

This clone has only one observation. This chain joins TRBV5-1 and TRBJ1-2, with unresolved D. The V and J ends lost 3 bases and 5 bases respectively, with 14 bases between them. From germline, CDR1 is SGHRS and CDR2 YFSETQ. The CDR3 runs to 14 residues. Here the CDR3 reads CASSWEGSEYGYTF. The CDR3 coding sequence is TGCGCCAGCAGCTGGGAGGGATCGGAATATGGCTACACCTTC.

The V and J genes are TRBV25-1 and TRBJ1-2; D is undetermined. The CDR3 is 12 amino acids. V gave up 2 bases and J gave up 3 bases, with 4 bases separating them. CDR1 and CDR2 (germline): MGHDK, SYGVNS. The CDR3 region has the DNA TGTGCCAGCAGTGAACCGTACTATGGCTACACCTTC. Residues: CASSEPYYGYTF.

The CDR3 here is CASSQGRVGQSNQPQHF. In DNA form, the CDR3 reads TGCGCCAGCAGCCAAGGTCGTGTGGGACAAAGCAATCAGCCCCAGCATTTT. The chain recombines TRBV4-1 with TRBJ1-5; TRBD1 might be the D (6 bases). V was clipped by 1 base and J by 1 base, with 14 bases between them. The CDR3 has 17 amino acids. Germline values: CDR1 MGHRA, CDR2 YSYEKL.

The rearrangement uses TRBV5-1 and TRBJ1-6; D ambiguous. The CDR3 sequence is 15 residues long. The ends were cut back, 0 bases at V and 8 bases at J, with 12 bases in the middle. Looked up from germline, CDR1 is SGHRS and CDR2 is YFSETQ. DNA of the CDR3: TGCGCCAGCAGCTTGGCTGCGGGAAATGATTCACCCCTCCACTTT. Amino acid sequence: CASSLAAGNDSPLHF.

This clone was seen only a few times. V is TRBV11-3 and J is TRBJ2-2; D gene uncertain. Trimming shortened V by 1 base and J by 1 base, and 10 bases separated the two germline ends. CDR3 length: 16 amino acids. Germline V gene sequence: CDR1 SGHNT, CDR2 YENEEA. The CDR3 loop reads CASSLGASGNTGELFF. The CDR3 region has the DNA TGTGCCAGCAGCTTAGGCGCGTCGGGGAACACCGGGGAGCTGTTTTTT.